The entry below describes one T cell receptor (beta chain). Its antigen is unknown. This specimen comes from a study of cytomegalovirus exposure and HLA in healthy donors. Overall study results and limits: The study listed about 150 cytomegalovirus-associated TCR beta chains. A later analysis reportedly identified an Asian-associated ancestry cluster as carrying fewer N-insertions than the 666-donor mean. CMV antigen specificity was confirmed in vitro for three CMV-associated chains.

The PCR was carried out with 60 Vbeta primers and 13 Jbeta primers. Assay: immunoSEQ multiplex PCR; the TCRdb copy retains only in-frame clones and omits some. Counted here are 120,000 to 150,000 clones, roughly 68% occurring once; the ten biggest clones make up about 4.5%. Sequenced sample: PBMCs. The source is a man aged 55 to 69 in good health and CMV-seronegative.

CDR3 loop: CASSALAGTGELFF. CDR3 bases: TGTGCCAGCAGTGCTCTAGCGGGAACCGGGGAGCTGTTTTTT. The gene calls are TRBV2 and TRBJ2-2, with 9 bases fitting TRBD2. Losses at the gene ends were 4 bases for V and 5 bases for J; bases not matched to a gene: 2. The CDR3 is made up of 14 amino acids. Germline loops: CDR1 SNHLY, CDR2 FYNNEI.